This T cell receptor (beta chain) is drawn from a study of OX40 agonist ivuxolimab in advanced cancers. The investigators sampled blood at baseline, at cycle 4 day 1, and at cycle 7 day 1. Of note for this clone: The antigen remains undetermined.

V lost 8 bases, J lost 6 bases, and 4 bases stayed unmatched. CDR1 is MNHNS, CDR2 SASEGT, per germline. The CDR3 runs to 14 residues. The repertoire was sequenced with immunoSEQ multiplex PCR; TCRdb's copy has only in-frame clones and lacks some. Among tens of thousands of clones listed, approximately 86% were seen once. The study's findings and limits: At 0.1 to 3.0 mg/kg and by week 6, clonal expansion occurred in CD4+ and CD8+ blood T cells. Specificity for antigen went undetermined in the expanded peripheral T cells. Mean expanded clone counts were higher in CD8+ than CD4+ T cells.

This clonotype was obtained from an adult with an advanced solid tumor such as melanoma, head and neck, liver or kidney cancer. Sequenced here: CD4+ or CD8+ T cells sorted from blood, sampled in a trial of the OX40 agonist ivuxolimab. The rearrangement links TRBV6-1 to TRBJ2-1, with 13 bases identical to TRBD2. The CDR3 here is CASRGLAGSNEQFF. In DNA form, the CDR3 reads TGTGCCAGCCGGGGACTAGCGGGGAGCAATGAGCAGTTCTTC.